This TCR beta chain was retrieved from a study of shared clonotypes between healthy human individuals. Study in general: Plates per donor: three CD4 naive, three CD4 memory, two CD8 naive, one CD8 memory. Study conclusions and caveats: Sequencing depth was expected to influence donor clonotype sharing.

Remarks on this clone: The antigen is undetermined.

CD8 cells regarded as naive lacked CD45RO, were positively chosen for CCR7, and omitted terminally differentiated effector memory CD45RA+ cells. Profiled with immunoSEQ multiplex PCR; TCRdb holds only in-frame clones, not every one. The sample contains 1.5 million to 2.5 million clones, roughly 94% of which appear only once. The source of this sequence is a man younger than 35 in good health. The specimen was naive CD8+ T cells sorted from blood.

The CDR3 loop reads CASHPAGGRTDTQYF. CDR3 DNA: TGTGCCAGCCACCCTGCGGGAGGGAGAACAGATACGCAGTATTTT. J is TRBJ2-3 and V is TRBV5-6, with TRBD2 matching 9 bases. Per germline, CDR1 SGHDT and CDR2 YYEEEE. After removal of 7 bases from V and 3 bases from J, the junction contained 9 bases not matched to a gene. The CDR3 consists of 15 residues. Full variable domain (missing parts from reference TRBV5-6 and TRBJ2-3): DAGVTQSPTHLIKTRGQQVTLRCSPKSGHDTVSWYQQALGQGPQFIFQYYEEEERQRGNFPDRFSGHQFPNYSSELNVNALLLGDSALYLCASHPAGGRTDTQYFGPGTRLTVL.